The T cell receptor beta chain described here comes from a study of blood T cells in healthy people across ages. Whole-study findings and limits: Any changes in expanded clonotypes were possibly confounded, as donor CMV status remained unknown. Both naive CD4+ cell counts and diversity were greater in long-lived donors than in aged donors.

Of note for this clonotype: Its antigen is undetermined.

The authors ran a second PCR of 7 to 11 cycles using a sample-barcoded 5' primer and a J-beta primer mix. Through a template-switch adaptor with 12 random nucleotides, each cDNA molecule received a tag. TCRdb reanalysed the 5' RACE reads using MiXCR and keeps one entry per CDR3 protein. The sample contains hundreds of thousands of distinct CDR3 sequences, under 45% of which appear only once. Total RNA extracted from each sample amounted to at least 5 micrograms. Trimming pared 4 bases from V and 4 bases from J, leaving 16 bases between. This CDR3 is 15 amino acids long. Germline V CDR1 and CDR2: SGHVS, FQNEAQ.

This TCR was recovered from a man in his fifties or sixties in good health. Material: blood. The gene calls are TRBV7-8 and TRBJ1-1, with unresolved D. As DNA, the CDR3 is TGTGCCAGCAGCTACGACCCGGGGTTCGGCACTGAAGCTTTCTTT. It specifies CASSYDPGFGTEAFF.